The present TCR beta chain was sequenced within a study of blood T cell repertoires in COVID-19. Across the study: PBMCs, B-cell-depleted T cells, or T cells provided the cDNA or gDNA that made up the material.

Enrolled during active infection, Seattle patients were then followed longitudinally. The ends were cut back, 3 bases at V and 0 bases at J, with 10 bases in the middle. Germline V gives CDR1 ENHRY, CDR2 SYGVKD. The CDR3 is made up of 15 amino acids. The repertoire was sequenced with immunoSEQ multiplex PCR; TCRdb's copy has only in-frame clones and lacks some. The data contain roughly 210,000 clones, approximately 80% of them singletons. The genes are TRBV10-3 and TRBJ2-3; D is unclear. The sample taken for sequencing was peripheral blood. The sequence was collected from a woman aged 80 or older with COVID-19, enrolled during active disease. CDR3 protein: CAISDWMTSTDTQYF. CDR3 sequence (DNA): TGTGCCATCAGTGATTGGATGACTAGCACAGATACGCAGTATTTT.